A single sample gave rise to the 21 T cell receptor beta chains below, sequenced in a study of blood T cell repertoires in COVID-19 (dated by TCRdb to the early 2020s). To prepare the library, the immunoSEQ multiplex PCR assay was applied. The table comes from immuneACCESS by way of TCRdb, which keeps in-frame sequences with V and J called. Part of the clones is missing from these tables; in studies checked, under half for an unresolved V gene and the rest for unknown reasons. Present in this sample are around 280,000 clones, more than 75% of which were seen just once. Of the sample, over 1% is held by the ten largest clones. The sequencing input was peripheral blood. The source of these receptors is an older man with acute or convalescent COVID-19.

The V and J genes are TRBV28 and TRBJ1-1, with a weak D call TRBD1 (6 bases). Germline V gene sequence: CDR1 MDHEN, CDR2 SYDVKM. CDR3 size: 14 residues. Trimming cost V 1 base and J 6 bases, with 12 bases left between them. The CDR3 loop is CASSLSGGGAEAFF. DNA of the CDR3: TGTGCCAGCAGTTTATCGGGAGGGGGGGCTGAAGCTTTCTTT.

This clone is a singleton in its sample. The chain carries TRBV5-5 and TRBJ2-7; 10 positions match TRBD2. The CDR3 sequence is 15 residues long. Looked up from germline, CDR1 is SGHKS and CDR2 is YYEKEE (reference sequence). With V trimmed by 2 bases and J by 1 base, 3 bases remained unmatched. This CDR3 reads CASSLLAGTSYEQYF. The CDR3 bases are TGTGCCAGCAGCTTACTAGCGGGAACTTCCTACGAGCAGTACTTC. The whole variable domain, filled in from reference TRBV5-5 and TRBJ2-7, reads DAGVTQSPTHLIKTRGQQVTLRCSPISGHKSVSWYQQVLGQGPQFIFQYYEKEERGRGNFPDRFSARQFPNYSSELNVNALLLGDSALYLCASSLLAGTSYEQYFGPGTRLTVT.

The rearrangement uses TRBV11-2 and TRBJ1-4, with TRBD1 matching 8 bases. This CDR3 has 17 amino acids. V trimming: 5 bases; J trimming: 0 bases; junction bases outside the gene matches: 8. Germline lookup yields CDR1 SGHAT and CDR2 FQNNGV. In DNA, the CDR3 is TGTGCCAGCAGCGCCCCGGGACAGGATACAACTAATGAAAAACTGTTTTTT. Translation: CASSAPGQDTTNEKLFF.

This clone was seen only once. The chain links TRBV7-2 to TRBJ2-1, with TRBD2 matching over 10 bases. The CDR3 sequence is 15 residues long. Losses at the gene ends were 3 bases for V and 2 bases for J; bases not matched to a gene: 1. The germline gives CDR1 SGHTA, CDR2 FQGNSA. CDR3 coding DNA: TGTGCCAGCAGCTTTGGGACTAGCGCCTACAATGAGCAGTTCTTC. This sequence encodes CASSFGTSAYNEQFF.

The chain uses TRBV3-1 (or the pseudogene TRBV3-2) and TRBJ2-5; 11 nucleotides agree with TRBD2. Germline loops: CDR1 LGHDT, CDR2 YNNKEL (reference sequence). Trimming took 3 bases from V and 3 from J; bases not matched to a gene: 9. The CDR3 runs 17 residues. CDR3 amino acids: CASSQGLAVVGEETQYF. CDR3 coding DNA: TGTGCCAGCAGCCAGGGACTAGCGGTCGTAGGGGAAGAGACCCAGTACTTC.

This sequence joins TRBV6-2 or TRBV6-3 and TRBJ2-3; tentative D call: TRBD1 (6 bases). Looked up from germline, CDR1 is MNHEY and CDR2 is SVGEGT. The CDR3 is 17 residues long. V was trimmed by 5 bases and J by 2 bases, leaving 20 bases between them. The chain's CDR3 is CASSPTWGLPYTDTQYF. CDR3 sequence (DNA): TGTGCCAGCAGTCCGACGTGGGGGCTACCATACACAGATACGCAGTATTTT.

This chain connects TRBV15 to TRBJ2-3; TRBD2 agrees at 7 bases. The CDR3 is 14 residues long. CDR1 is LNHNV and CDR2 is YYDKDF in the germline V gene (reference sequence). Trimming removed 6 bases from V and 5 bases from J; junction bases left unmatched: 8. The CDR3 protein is CATSPAGTKDTQYF. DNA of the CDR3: TGTGCCACCAGTCCGGCGGGGACTAAAGATACGCAGTATTTT.

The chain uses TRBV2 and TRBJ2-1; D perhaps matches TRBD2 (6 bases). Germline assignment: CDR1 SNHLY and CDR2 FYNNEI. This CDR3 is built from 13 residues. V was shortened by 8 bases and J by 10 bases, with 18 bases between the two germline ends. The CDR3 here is CASGQDYLTEQFF. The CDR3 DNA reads TGTGCCAGCGGCCAGGACTACCTTACCGAGCAGTTCTTC.

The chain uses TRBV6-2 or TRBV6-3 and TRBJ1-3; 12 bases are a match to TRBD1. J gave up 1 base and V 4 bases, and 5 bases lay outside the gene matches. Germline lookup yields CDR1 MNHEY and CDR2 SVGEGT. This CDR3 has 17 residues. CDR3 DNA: TGTGCCAGCAGTTGGGGACAGGGGGCCAGATCTGGAAACACCATATATTTT. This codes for CASSWGQGARSGNTIYF.

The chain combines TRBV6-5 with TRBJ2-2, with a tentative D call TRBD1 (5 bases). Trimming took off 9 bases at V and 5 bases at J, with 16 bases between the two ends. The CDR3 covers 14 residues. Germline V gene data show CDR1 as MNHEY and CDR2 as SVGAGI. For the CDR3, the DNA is TGTGCCAGTGAGGTGGCTAGGGGTACCGGGGAGCTGTTTTTT. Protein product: CASEVARGTGELFF.

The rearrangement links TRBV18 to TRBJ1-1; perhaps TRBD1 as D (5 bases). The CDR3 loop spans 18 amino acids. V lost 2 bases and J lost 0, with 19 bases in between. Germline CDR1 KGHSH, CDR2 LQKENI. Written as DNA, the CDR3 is TGTGCCAGCTCACCAGACGCCCCGGGGGGAAGGTTGAACACTGAAGCTTTCTTT. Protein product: CASSPDAPGGRLNTEAFF.

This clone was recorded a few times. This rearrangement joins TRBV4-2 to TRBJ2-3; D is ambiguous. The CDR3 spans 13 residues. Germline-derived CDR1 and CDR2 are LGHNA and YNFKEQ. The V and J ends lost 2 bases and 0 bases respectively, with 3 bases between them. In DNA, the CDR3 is TGTGCCAGCAGCCAATTAAGCACAGATACGCAGTATTTT. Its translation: CASSQLSTDTQYF.

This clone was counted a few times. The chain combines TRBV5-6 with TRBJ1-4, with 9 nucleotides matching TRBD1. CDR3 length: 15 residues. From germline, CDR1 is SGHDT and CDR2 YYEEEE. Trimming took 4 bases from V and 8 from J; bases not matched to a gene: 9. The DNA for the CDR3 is TGTGCCAGCAGCAATCAGGGACAGGGAGGAGAAAAACTGTTTTTT. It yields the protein CASSNQGQGGEKLFF. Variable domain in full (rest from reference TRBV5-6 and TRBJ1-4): DAGVTQSPTHLIKTRGQQVTLRCSPKSGHDTVSWYQQALGQGPQFIFQYYEEEERQRGNFPDRFSGHQFPNYSSELNVNALLLGDSALYLCASSNQGQGGEKLFFGSGTQLSVL.

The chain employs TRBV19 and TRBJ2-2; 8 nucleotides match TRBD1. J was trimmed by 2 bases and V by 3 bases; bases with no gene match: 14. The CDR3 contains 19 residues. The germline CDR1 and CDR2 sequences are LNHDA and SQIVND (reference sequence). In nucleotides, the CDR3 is TGTGCCAGTAGTATGCTAAGGTCAGGGGGCATTGGTAACACCGGGGAGCTGTTTTTT. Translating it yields CASSMLRSGGIGNTGELFF.

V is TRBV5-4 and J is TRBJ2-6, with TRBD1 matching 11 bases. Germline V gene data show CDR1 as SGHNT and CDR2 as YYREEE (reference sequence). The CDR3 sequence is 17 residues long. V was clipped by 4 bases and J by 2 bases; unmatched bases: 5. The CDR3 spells CASSRRTGGAGANVLTF. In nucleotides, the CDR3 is TGTGCCAGCAGCAGAAGGACAGGGGGCGCTGGGGCCAACGTCCTGACTTTC.

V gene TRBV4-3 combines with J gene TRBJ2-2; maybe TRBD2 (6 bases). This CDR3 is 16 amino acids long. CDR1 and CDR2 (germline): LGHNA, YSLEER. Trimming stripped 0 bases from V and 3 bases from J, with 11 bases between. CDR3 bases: TGCGCCAGCAGCCAAGACCCAGGGAGGTACACCGGGGAGCTGTTTTTT. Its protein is CASSQDPGRYTGELFF.

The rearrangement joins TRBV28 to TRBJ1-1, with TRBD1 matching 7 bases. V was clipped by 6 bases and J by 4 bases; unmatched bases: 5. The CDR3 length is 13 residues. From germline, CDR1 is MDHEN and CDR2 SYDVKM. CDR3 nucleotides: TGTGCCAGCAGACCTACAGGGGTCACTGAAGCTTTCTTT. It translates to CASRPTGVTEAFF.

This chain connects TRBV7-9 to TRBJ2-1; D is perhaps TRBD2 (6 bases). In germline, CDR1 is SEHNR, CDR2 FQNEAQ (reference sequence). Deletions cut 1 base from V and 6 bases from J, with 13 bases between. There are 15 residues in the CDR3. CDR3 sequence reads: CASSLGAGLGNEQFF. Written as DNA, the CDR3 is TGTGCCAGCAGCTTAGGGGCGGGGTTGGGCAATGAGCAGTTCTTC.

The CDR3 here is CASRLLQGAVEQFF. The CDR3 coding sequence is TGTGCCAGCAGGCTCTTACAGGGGGCTGTTGAGCAGTTCTTC. The V and J genes are TRBV2 and TRBJ2-1, with 9 bases that match TRBD1. The ends lost 6 bases at V and 9 bases at J; junction bases unmatched: 9. Germline V gives CDR1 SNHLY, CDR2 FYNNEI. This CDR3 has 14 amino acids.

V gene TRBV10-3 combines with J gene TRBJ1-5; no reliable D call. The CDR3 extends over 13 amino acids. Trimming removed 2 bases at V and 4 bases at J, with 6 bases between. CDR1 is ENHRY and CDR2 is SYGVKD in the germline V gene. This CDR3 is CAISEEGNQPQHF. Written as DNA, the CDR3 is TGTGCCATCAGTGAGGAGGGTAATCAGCCCCAGCATTTT.

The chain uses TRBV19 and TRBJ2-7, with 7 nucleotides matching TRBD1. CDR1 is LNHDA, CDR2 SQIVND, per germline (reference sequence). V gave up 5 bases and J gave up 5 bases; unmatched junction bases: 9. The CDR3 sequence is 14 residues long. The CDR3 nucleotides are TGTGCCAGTAGTTCCCGGGACAGAATCGACGAGCAGTACTTC. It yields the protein CASSSRDRIDEQYF. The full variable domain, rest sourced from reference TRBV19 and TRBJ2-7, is DGGITQSPKYLFRKEGQNVTLSCEQNLNHDAMYWYRQDPGQGLRLIYYSQIVNDFQKGDIAEGYSVSREKKESFPLTVTSAQKNPTAFYLCASSSRDRIDEQYFGPGTRLTVT.